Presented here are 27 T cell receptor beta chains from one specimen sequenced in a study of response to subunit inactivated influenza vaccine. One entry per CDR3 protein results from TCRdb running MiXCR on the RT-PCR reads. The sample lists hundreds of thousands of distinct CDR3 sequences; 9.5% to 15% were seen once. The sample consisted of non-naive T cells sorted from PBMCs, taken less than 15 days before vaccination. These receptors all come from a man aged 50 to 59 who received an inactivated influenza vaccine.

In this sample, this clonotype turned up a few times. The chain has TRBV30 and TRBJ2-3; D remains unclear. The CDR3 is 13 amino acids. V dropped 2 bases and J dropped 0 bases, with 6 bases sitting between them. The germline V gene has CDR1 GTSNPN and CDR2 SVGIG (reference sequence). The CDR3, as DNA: TGTGCCTGGAGTAGAACGAGCACAGATACGCAGTATTTT. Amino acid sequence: CAWSRTSTDTQYF. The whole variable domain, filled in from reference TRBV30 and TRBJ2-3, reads SQTIHQWPATLVQPVGSPLSLECTVEGTSNPNLYWYRQAAGRGLQLLFYSVGIGQISSEVPQNLSASRPQDRQFILSSKKLLLSDSGFYLCAWSRTSTDTQYFGPGTRLTVL.

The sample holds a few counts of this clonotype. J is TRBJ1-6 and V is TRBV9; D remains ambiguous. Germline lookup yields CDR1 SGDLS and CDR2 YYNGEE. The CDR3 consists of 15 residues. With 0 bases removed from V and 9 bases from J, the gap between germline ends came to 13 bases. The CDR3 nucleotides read TGTGCCAGCAGCGTAGGACAAATCAGCGGTTCACCCCTCCACTTT. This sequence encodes CASSVGQISGSPLHF.

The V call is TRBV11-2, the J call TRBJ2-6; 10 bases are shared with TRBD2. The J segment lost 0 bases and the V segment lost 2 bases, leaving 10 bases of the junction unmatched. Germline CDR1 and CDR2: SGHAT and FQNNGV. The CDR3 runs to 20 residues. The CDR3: CASSLRGLAGGTSGANVLTF. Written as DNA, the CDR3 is TGTGCCAGCAGCTTAAGGGGTTTAGCGGGGGGCACCTCTGGGGCCAACGTCCTGACTTTC.

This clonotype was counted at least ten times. CDR3 coding DNA: TGTGCCAGCAGTATGCACCGGGACAGGGGAAACACCGGGGAGCTGTTTTTT. Amino acids: CASSMHRDRGNTGELFF. This chain links TRBV27 with TRBJ2-2; 10 nucleotides match TRBD1. The germline CDR1 and CDR2 sequences are MNHEY and SMNVEV (reference sequence). This CDR3 comprises 17 residues. Trimming took 5 bases from V and 2 from J; bases not matched to a gene: 8.

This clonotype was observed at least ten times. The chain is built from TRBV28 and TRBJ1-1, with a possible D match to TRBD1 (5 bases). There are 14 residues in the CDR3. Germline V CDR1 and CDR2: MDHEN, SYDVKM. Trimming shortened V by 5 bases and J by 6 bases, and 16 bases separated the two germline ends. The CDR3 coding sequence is TGTGCCAGCAGTCCGCCGCACCGGGGGGCTGAAGCTTTCTTT. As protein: CASSPPHRGAEAFF.

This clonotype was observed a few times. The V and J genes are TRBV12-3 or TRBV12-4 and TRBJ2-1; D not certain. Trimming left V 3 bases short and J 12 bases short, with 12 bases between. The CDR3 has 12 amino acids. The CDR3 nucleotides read TGTGCCAGCAGTTTTGGGCGGTGGGGGCAGTTCTTC. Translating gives CASSFGRWGQFF.

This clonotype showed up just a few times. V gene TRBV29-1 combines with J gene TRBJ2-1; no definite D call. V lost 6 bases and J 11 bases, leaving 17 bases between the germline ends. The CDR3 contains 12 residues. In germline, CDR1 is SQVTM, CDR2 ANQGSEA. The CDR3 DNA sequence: TGCAGCGTAGCCGCCCAGGTAGTCAAGCAGTTCTTC. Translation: CSVAAQVVKQFF.

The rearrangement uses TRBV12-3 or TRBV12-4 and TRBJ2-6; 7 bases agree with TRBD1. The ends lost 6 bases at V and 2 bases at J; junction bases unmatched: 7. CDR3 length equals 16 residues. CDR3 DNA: TGTGCCAGCAGAAGACAGGGCCGCCCTGGGGCCAACGTCCTGACTTTC. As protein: CASRRQGRPGANVLTF.

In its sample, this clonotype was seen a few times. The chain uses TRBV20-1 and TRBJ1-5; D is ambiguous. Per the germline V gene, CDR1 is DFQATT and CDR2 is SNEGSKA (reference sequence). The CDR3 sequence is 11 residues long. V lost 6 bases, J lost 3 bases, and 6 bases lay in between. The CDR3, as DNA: TGCAGTGCAATGTACAATCAGCCCCAGCATTTT. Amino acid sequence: CSAMYNQPQHF.

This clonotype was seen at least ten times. DNA of the CDR3: TGTGCCAGCAGCCCCCCCCTAGGGAGCGGGAGTCGGGGAGACAATGAGCAGTTCTTC. Amino acid sequence: CASSPPLGSGSRGDNEQFF. J is TRBJ2-1 and V is TRBV4-2; TRBD2 matches at 8 bases. The germline gives CDR1 LGHNA, CDR2 YNFKEQ. This CDR3 has 19 residues. V dropped 4 bases and J dropped 5; count of bases not matched to a gene: 19.

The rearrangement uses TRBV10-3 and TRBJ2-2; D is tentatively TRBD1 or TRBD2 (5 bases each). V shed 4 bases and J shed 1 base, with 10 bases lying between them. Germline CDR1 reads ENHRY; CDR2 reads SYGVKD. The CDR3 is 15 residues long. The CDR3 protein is CAISGGTLNTGELFF. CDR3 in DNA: TGTGCCATCAGTGGGGGGACCTTGAACACCGGGGAGCTGTTTTTT.

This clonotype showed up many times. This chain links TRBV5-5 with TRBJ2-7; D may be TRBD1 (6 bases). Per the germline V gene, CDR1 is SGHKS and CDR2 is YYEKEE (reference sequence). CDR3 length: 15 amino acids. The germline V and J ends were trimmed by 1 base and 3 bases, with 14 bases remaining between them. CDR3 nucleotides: TGTGCCAGCAGCTTGCAGGGGAACCGTAACTACGAGCAGTACTTC. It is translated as CASSLQGNRNYEQYF.

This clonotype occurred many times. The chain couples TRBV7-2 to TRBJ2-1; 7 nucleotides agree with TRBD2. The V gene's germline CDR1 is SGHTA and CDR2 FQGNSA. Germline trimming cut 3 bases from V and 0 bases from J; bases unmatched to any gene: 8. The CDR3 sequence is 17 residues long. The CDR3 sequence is CASSFALAQSSYNEQFF. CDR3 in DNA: TGTGCCAGCAGCTTCGCACTAGCGCAGAGCTCCTACAATGAGCAGTTCTTC.

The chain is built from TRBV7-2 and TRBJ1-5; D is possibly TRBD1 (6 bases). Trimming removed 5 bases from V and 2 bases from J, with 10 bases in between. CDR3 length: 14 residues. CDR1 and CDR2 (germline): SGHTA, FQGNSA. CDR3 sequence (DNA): TGTGCCAGCAGCAACCGACAGGGCAATCAGCCCCAGCATTTT. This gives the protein CASSNRQGNQPQHF. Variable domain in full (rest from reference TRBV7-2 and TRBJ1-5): GAGVSQSPSNKVTEKGKDVELRCDPISGHTALYWYRQSLGQGLEFLIYFQGNSAPDKSGLPSDRFSAERTGGSVSTLTIQRTQQEDSAVYLCASSNRQGNQPQHFGDGTRLSIL.

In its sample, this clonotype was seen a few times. In DNA form, the CDR3 reads TGTGCCAGCAGCTTGTATCCCAGCACCATATATTTT. It encodes CASSLYPSTIYF. The genes are TRBV7-2 and TRBJ1-3; D not resolved. The CDR3 contains 12 residues. V lost 3 bases and J 9 bases, leaving 9 bases between the germline ends. Germline V gene data show CDR1 as SGHTA and CDR2 as FQGNSA.

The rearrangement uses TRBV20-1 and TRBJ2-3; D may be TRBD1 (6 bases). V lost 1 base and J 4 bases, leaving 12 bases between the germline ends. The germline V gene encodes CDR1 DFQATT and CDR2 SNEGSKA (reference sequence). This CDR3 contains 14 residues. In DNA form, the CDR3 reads TGCAGTGCTAGAGGCAGGGGAAAGGCAGATACGCAGTATTTT. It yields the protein CSARGRGKADTQYF.

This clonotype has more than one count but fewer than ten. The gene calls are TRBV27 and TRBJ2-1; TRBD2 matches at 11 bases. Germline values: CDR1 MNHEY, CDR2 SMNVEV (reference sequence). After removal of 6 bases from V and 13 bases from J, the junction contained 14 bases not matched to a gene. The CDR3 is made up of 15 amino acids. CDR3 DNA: TGTGCCAGCAGCACAATAGCGGGGGGGCTGTCTGGACAGTTCTTC. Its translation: CASSTIAGGLSGQFF.

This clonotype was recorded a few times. CDR3 bases: TGTGCCATCAGTGAGTCGGGGGGACGGTTGAATGAAAAACTGTTTTTT. It encodes CAISESGGRLNEKLFF. The chain couples TRBV10-3 to TRBJ1-4; TRBD1 is a possible D gene (5 bases). V shed 0 bases and J shed 5 bases, with 13 bases lying between them. Germline CDR1 reads ENHRY; CDR2 reads SYGVKD. The CDR3 runs to 16 residues.

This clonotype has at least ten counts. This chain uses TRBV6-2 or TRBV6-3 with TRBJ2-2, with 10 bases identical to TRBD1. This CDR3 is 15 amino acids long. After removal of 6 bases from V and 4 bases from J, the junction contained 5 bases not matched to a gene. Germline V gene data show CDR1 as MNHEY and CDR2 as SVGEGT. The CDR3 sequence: CASRSGTGVTGELFF. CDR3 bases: TGTGCCAGCAGATCCGGGACAGGGGTCACCGGGGAGCTGTTTTTT.

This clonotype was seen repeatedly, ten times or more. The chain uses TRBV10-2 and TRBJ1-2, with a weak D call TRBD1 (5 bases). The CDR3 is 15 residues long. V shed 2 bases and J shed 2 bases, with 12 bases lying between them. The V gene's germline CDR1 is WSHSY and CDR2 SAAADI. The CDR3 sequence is CASSEPAGPNYGYTF. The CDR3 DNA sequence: TGCGCCAGCAGTGAGCCGGCAGGGCCAAACTATGGCTACACCTTC.

CDR3 sequence: CSVEDRAGNYEQYF. For the CDR3, the DNA is TGCAGCGTTGAAGATCGGGCGGGTAACTACGAGCAGTACTTC. The genes are TRBV29-1 and TRBJ2-7, with a tentative D call TRBD2 (5 bases). CDR3 length equals 14 residues. Between the trimmed V and J ends, which lost 0 bases and 3 bases, there was a span of 12 bases. CDR1 SQVTM and CDR2 ANQGSEA come from the germline V gene.

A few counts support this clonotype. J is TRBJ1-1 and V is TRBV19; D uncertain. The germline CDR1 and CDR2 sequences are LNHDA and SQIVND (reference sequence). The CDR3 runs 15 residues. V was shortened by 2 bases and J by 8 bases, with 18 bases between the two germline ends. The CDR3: CASSILPQSVTEAFF. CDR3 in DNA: TGTGCCAGTAGTATACTGCCGCAGTCAGTCACCGAAGCTTTCTTT.

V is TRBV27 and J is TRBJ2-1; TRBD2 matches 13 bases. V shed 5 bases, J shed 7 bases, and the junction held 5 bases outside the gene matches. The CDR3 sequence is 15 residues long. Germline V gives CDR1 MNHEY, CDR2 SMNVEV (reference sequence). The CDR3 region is CASSMGLAGQNEQFF. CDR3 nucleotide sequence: TGTGCCAGCAGTATGGGACTAGCGGGACAAAATGAGCAGTTCTTC.

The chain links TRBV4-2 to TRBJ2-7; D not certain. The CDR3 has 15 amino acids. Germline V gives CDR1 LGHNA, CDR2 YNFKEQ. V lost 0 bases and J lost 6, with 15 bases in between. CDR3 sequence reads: CASSQEITTVREQYF. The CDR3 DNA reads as TGTGCCAGCAGCCAAGAAATTACCACGGTTCGCGAGCAGTACTTC.

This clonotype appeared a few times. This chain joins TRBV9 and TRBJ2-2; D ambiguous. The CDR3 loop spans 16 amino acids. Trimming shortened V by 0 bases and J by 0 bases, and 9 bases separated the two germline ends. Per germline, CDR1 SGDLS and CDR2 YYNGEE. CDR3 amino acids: CASSVASRANTGELFF. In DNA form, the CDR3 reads TGTGCCAGCAGCGTAGCTAGTCGGGCGAACACCGGGGAGCTGTTTTTT.

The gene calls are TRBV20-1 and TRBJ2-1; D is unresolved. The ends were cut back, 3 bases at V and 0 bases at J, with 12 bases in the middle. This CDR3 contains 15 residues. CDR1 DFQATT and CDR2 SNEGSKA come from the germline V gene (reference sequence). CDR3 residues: CSARGWAISYNEQFF. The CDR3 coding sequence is TGCAGTGCTAGGGGATGGGCAATCTCCTACAATGAGCAGTTCTTC.

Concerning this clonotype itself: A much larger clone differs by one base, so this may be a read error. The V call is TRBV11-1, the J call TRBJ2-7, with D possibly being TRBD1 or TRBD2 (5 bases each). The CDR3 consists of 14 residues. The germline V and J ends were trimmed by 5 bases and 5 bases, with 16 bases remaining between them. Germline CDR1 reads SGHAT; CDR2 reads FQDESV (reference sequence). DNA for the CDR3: TGTGCCAGCAGCCTGGGACGCCTTTCCCACGAGCAGTACTTC. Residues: CASSLGRLSHEQYF. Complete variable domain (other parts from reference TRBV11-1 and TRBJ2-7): EAEVAQSPRYKITEKSQAVAFWCDPISGHATLYWYRQILGQGPELLVQFQDESVVDDSQLPKDRFSAERLKGVDSTLKIQPAELGDSAMYLCASSLGRLSHEQYFGPGTRLTVT.